Shown below are 10 T cell receptor beta chains from a single sample sequenced in a study of CD8+CD57+ T cells in acquired aplastic anemia. Sequencing was done on patients that had shown CD8+CD57+ cell expansion by flow cytometry. Genomic DNA acted as the template from which TCR beta VDJ combination and CDR3 sequence profiling were carried out. Each CDR3 protein is one row after TCRdb ran MiXCR on the reads. This table has approximately 80,000 distinct CDR3 sequences, around 70% appearing once. The sample taken for sequencing was sorted CD4+, CD8+, or CD8+CD57+ T cells (not recorded which) from PBMCs. Every receptor here comes from a human donor with aplastic anemia.

The gene calls are TRBV9 and TRBJ2-5; 12 bases match TRBD2. V trimming: 0 bases; J trimming: 1 base; junction bases outside the gene matches: 4. This CDR3 has 17 amino acids. In germline, CDR1 is SGDLS, CDR2 YYNGEE. DNA of the CDR3: TGTGCCAGCAGCGTAGCCGCTAGCGGGGGGGGCCAAGAGACCCAGTACTTC. Its translation: CASSVAASGGGQETQYF.

This clonotype was seen once. The CDR3 protein is CASSRGEDTQYF. In nucleotides, the CDR3 is TGTGCCAGCAGCCGAGGGGAGGATACGCAGTATTTT. This chain links TRBV2 with TRBJ2-3, with D perhaps assigned TRBD1 or TRBD2 (5 bases each). The length of the CDR3 is 12 residues. V was shortened by 6 bases and J by 6 bases, with 10 bases between the two germline ends. Germline V CDR1 and CDR2: SNHLY, FYNNEI.

V gene TRBV24-1 combines with J gene TRBJ1-1, with 7 bases identical to TRBD1. The CDR3 has 14 amino acids. Trimming at V came to 5 bases and at J to 6 bases, leaving 8 bases not matched to a gene. Germline V gene sequence: CDR1 KGHDR, CDR2 SFDVKD. This CDR3 reads CATSAPTGESEAFF. CDR3 in DNA: TGTGCCACCAGTGCCCCAACAGGGGAGTCTGAAGCTTTCTTT.

The chain has TRBV29-1 and TRBJ2-1; a possible D gene is TRBD2 (7 bases). V was clipped by 3 bases and J by 7 bases, with 16 bases between them. The CDR3 loop spans 14 amino acids. Germline V gene sequence: CDR1 SQVTM, CDR2 ANQGSEA. The CDR3 is CSVEGGGGLNEQFF. DNA of the CDR3: TGCAGCGTTGAGGGGGGGGGCGGGTTGAATGAGCAGTTCTTC.

The chain uses TRBV20-1 and TRBJ2-5; 7 bases map to TRBD1. J gave up 3 bases and V 0 bases, and 4 bases lay outside the gene matches. Germline loops: CDR1 DFQATT, CDR2 SNEGSKA (reference sequence). The CDR3 is made up of 14 amino acids. The chain's CDR3 is CSAREARGKETQYF. CDR3 DNA: TGCAGTGCTAGAGAGGCCAGGGGGAAAGAGACCCAGTACTTC.

The chain carries TRBV19 and TRBJ1-1, with TRBD1 identical over 7 bases. CDR3 length: 14 residues. Germline V gene data show CDR1 as LNHDA and CDR2 as SQIVND (reference sequence). After removal of 3 bases from V and 0 bases from J, the junction contained 1 base not matched to a gene. The CDR3 DNA reads TGTGCCAGTAGTATGGACAGGTTGAACACTGAAGCTTTCTTT. Translating it yields CASSMDRLNTEAFF.

This chain uses TRBV5-1 with TRBJ2-7, with D possibly being TRBD1 (5 bases). Germline V CDR1 and CDR2: SGHRS, YFSETQ. The CDR3 has 14 amino acids. V was pared by 4 bases and J by 5 bases, with 16 bases between. The DNA of the CDR3 is TGCGCCAGCAGCCCCCTGGGGTCAGGGAACGAGCAGTACTTC. Translated, it gives CASSPLGSGNEQYF.

V and J are TRBV7-9 and TRBJ2-1; D is undetermined. The CDR3 totals 12 residues. Germline lookup yields CDR1 SEHNR and CDR2 FQNEAQ (reference sequence). Deletions cut 5 bases from V and 9 bases from J, with 11 bases between. The CDR3 bases are TGTGCCAGCAGCCTCGGTGATCTTGAGCAGTTCTTC. This encodes CASSLGDLEQFF.

The rearrangement joins TRBV19 to TRBJ2-1, with 14 nucleotides matching TRBD2. The CDR3 is made up of 15 amino acids. Trimming removed 10 bases from V and 8 bases from J; junction bases left unmatched: 10. CDR1 is LNHDA, CDR2 SQIVND, per germline (reference sequence). The CDR3 protein is CATHPGLAGAYEQFF. The DNA of the CDR3 is TGTGCCACCCACCCGGGACTAGCGGGAGCATATGAGCAGTTCTTC.

V usage is TRBV19 and J usage is TRBJ1-5, with 8 nucleotides matching TRBD1. Germline trimming cut 8 bases from V and 6 bases from J; bases unmatched to any gene: 0. Germline CDR1 reads LNHDA; CDR2 reads SQIVND (reference sequence). This CDR3 has 11 residues. The CDR3 nucleotides read TGTGCCAGTGGACAGGGTCAGCCCCAGCATTTT. Translated, it gives CASGQGQPQHF.